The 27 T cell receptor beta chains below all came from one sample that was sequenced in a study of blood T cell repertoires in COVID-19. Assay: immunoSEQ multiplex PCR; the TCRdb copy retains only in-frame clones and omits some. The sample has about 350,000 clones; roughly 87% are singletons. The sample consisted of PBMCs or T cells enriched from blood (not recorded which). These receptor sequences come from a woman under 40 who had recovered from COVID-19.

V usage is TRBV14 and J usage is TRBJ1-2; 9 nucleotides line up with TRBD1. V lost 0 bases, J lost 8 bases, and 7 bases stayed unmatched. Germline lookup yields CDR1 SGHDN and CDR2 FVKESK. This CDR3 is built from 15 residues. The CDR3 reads CASSQDPRDREGYTF. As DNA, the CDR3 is TGTGCCAGCAGCCAAGATCCTCGGGACAGGGAAGGCTACACCTTC.

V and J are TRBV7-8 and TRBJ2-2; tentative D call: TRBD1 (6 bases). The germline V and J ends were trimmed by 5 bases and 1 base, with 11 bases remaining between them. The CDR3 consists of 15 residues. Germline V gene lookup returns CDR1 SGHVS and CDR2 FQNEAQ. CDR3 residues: CASSPRGQNTGELFF. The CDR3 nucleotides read TGTGCCAGCAGCCCGAGGGGACAGAACACCGGGGAGCTGTTTTTT. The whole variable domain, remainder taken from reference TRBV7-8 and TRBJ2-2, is GAGVSQSPRYKVAKRGQDVALRCDPISGHVSLFWYQQALGQGPEFLTYFQNEAQLDKSGLPSDRFFAERPEGSVSTLKIQRTQQEDSAVYLCASSPRGQNTGELFFGEGSRLTVL.

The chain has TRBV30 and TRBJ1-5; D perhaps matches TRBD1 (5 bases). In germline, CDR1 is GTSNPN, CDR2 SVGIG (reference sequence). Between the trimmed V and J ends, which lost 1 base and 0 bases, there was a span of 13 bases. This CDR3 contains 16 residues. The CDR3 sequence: CAWSAETGRSNQPQHF. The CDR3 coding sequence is TGTGCCTGGAGTGCCGAAACAGGACGTAGCAATCAGCCCCAGCATTTT.

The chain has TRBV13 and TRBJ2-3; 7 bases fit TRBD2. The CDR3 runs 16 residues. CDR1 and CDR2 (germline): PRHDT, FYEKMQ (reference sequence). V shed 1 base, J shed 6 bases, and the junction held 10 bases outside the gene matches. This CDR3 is CASSLVLQRGSDTQYF. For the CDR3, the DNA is TGTGCCAGCAGCTTAGTTCTTCAGCGGGGTAGCGATACGCAGTATTTT.

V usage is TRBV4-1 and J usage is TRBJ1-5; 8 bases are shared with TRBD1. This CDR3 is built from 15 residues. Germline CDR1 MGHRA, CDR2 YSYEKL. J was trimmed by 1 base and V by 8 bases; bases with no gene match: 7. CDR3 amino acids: CASSRTGTSNQPQHF. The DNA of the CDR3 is TGCGCCAGCTCTCGGACAGGGACCAGCAATCAGCCCCAGCATTTT.

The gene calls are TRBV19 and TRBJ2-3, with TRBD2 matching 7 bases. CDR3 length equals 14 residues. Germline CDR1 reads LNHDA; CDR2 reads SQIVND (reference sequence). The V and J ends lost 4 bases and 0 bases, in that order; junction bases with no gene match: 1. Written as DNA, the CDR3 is TGTGCCAGTAGTACTAGCGGTAGCACAGATACGCAGTATTTT. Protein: CASSTSGSTDTQYF.

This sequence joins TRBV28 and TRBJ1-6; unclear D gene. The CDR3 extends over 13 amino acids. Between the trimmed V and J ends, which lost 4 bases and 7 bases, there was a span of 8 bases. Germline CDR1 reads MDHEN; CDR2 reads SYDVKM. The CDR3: CASSSPGNSPLHF. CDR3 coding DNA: TGTGCCAGCAGTTCACCAGGAAATTCACCCCTCCACTTT.

The CDR3 nucleotides read TGTGCCAGCAGCTTATGGGGCTGGGTTACGGATGAGCAGTTCTTC. It translates to CASSLWGWVTDEQFF. J is TRBJ2-1 and V is TRBV11-2, with D possibly TRBD1 on 5 matching bases. Per germline, CDR1 SGHAT and CDR2 FQNNGV. The V and J ends lost 2 bases and 8 bases respectively, with 16 bases between them. The CDR3 loop spans 15 amino acids.

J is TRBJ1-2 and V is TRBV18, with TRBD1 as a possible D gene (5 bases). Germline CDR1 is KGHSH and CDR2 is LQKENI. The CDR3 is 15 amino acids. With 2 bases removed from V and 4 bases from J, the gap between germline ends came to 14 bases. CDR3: CASSPVRDYSYGYTF. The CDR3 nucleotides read TGTGCCAGCTCACCAGTCAGGGATTACAGCTATGGCTACACCTTC.

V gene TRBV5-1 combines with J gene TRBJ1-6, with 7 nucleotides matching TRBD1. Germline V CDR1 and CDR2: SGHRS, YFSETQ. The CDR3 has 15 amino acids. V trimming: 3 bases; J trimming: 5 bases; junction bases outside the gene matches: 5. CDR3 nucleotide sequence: TGCGCCAGCAGCTCGACCGGGACAGATAATTCACCCCTCCACTTT. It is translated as CASSSTGTDNSPLHF.

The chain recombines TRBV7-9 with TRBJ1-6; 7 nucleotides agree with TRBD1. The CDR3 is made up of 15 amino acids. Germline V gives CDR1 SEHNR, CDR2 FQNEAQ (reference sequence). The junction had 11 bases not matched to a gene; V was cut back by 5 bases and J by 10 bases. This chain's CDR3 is CASSHQGGRESPLHF. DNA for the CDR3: TGTGCCAGCAGCCACCAGGGGGGAAGAGAGTCACCCCTCCACTTT.

The CDR3 bases are TGTGCCAGCAGGACAGGGGCCTCAGACGGAGCTTTCTTT. Translation: CASRTGASDGAFF. The gene calls are TRBV5-6 and TRBJ1-1; 8 bases map to TRBD1. With V trimmed by 5 bases and J by 10 bases, 10 bases remained unmatched. This CDR3 region has 13 residues. Germline V gene lookup returns CDR1 SGHDT and CDR2 YYEEEE.

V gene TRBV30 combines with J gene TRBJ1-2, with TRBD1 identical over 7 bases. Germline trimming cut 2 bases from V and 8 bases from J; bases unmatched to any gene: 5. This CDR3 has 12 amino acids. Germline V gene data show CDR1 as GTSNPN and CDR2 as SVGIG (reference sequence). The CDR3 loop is CAWSTQDRGYTF. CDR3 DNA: TGTGCCTGGAGTACTCAGGACAGGGGCTACACCTTC.

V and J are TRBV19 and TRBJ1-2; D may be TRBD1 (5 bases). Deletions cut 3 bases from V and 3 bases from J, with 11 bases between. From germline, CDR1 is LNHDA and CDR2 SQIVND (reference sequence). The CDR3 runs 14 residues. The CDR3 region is CASSIRAGHYGYTF. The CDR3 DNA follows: TGTGCCAGTAGTATTCGTGCAGGGCACTATGGCTACACCTTC.

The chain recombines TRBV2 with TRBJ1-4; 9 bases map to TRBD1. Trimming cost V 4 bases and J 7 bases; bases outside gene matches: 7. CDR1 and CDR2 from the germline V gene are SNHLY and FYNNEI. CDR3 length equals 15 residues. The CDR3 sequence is CASSVYGTGSEKLFF. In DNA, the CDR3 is TGTGCCAGCAGTGTCTACGGGACAGGGTCTGAAAAACTGTTTTTT.

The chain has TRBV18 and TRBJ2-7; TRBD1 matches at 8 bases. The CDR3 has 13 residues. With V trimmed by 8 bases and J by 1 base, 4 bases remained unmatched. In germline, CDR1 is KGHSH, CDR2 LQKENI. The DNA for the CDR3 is TGTGCCAGCCAGACAGGGGAGTCCTACGAGCAGTACTTC. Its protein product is CASQTGESYEQYF. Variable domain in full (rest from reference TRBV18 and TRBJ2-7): NAGVMQNPRHLVRRRGQEARLRCSPMKGHSHVYWYRQLPEEGLKFMVYLQKENIIDESGMPKERFSAEFPKEGPSILRIQQVVRGDSAAYFCASQTGESYEQYFGPGTRLTVT.

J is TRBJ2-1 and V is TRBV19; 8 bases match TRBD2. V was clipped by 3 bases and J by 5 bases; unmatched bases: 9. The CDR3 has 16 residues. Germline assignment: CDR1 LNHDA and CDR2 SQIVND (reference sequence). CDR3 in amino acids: CASSIDSGAINNEQFF. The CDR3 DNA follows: TGTGCCAGTAGTATTGATAGCGGGGCGATCAACAATGAGCAGTTCTTC.

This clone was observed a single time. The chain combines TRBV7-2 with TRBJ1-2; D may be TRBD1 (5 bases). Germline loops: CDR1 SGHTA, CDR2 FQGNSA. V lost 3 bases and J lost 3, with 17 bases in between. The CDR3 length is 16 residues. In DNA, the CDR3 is TGTGCCAGCAGCTTTTTGACAGACTCGGCATACTATGGCTACACCTTC. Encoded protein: CASSFLTDSAYYGYTF.

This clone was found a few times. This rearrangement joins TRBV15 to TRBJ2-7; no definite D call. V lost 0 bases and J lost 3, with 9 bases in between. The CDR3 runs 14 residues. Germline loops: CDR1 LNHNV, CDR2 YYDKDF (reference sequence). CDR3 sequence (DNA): TGTGCCACCAGCAGAGAGGCAGGCAACTACGAGCAGTACTTC. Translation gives CATSREAGNYEQYF.

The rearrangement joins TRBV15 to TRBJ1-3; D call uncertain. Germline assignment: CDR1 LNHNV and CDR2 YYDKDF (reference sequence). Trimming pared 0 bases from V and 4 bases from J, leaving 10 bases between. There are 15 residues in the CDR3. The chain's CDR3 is CATSRDRGLGNTIYF. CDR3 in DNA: TGTGCCACCAGCAGAGATCGAGGCCTAGGAAACACCATATATTTT. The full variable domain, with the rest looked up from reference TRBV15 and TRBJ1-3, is DAMVIQNPRYQVTQFGKPVTLSCSQTLNHNVMYWYQQKSSQAPKLLFHYYDKDFNNEADTPDNFQSRRPNTSFCFLDIRSPGLGDTAMYLCATSRDRGLGNTIYFGEGSWLTVV.

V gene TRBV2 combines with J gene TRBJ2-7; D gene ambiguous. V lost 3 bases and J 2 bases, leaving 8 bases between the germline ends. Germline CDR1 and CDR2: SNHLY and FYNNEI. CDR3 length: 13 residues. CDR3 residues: CASSEADTYEQYF. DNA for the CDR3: TGTGCCAGCAGTGAGGCAGATACCTACGAGCAGTACTTC.

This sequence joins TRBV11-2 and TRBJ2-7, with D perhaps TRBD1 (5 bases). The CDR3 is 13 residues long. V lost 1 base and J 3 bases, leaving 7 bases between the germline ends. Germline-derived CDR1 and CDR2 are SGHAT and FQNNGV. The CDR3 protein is CASSLGQLYEQYF. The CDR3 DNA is TGTGCCAGCAGCTTAGGACAGCTCTACGAGCAGTACTTC. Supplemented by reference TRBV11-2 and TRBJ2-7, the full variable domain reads EAGVAQSPRYKIIEKRQSVAFWCNPISGHATLYWYQQILGQGPKLLIQFQNNGVVDDSQLPKDRFSAERLKGVDSTLKIQPAKLEDSAVYLCASSLGQLYEQYFGPGTRLTVT.

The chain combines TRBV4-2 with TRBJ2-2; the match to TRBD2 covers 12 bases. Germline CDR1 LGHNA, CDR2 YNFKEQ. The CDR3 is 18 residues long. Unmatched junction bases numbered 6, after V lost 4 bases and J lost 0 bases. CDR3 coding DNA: TGTGCCAGCAGCCCGCGACCTAGCGGGGGGGCGAACACCGGGGAGCTGTTTTTT. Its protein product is CASSPRPSGGANTGELFF.

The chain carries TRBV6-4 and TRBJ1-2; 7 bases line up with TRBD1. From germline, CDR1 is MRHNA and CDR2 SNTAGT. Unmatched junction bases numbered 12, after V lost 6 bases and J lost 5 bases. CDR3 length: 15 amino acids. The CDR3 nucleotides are TGTGCCAGCAGAACCGCCGGGACAGCGACGTATGGCTACACCTTC. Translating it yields CASRTAGTATYGYTF.

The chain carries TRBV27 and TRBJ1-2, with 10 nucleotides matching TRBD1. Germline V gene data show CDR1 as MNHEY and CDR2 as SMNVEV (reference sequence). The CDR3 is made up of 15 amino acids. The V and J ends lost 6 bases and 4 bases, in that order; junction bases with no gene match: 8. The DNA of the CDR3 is TGTGCCAGCAGGAGACCGGGACAGGGGACCTATGGCTACACCTTC. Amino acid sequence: CASRRPGQGTYGYTF.

Here the CDR3 DNA reads TGCAGCGTGGACAGGGGCGGAGAGACTGAAGCTTTCTTT. It yields the protein CSVDRGGETEAFF. The genes are TRBV29-1 and TRBJ1-1; TRBD1 matches at 9 bases. Germline values: CDR1 SQVTM, CDR2 ANQGSEA. The CDR3 runs to 13 residues. The V segment lost 6 bases and the J segment 5 bases; nucleotides outside the gene matches: 7.

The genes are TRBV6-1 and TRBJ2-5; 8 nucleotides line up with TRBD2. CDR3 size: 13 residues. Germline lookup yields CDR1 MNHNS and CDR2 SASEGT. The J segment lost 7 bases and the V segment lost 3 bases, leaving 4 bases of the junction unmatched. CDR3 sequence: CASSDSGAGTQYF. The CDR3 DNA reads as TGTGCCAGCAGTGATAGCGGGGCGGGGACCCAGTACTTC.